The 10 T cell receptor beta chains below all came from one sample that was sequenced in a study of T cell changes during pregnancy in multiple sclerosis. TCRdb's table, derived via immunoSEQ multiplex PCR, lists solely in-frame clones and lacks some. The sample lists 30,000 to 35,000 clones, roughly 86% occurring once. The sample in question was CD8+ T cells from peripheral blood mononuclear cells, obtained in the first trimester of pregnancy. The receptor source for this set is a female donor with multiple sclerosis, enrolled in a pregnancy study.

This chain uses TRBV19 with TRBJ2-7, with TRBD1 matching over 11 bases. Trimming removed 5 bases from V and 3 bases from J; junction bases left unmatched: 6. The CDR3 has 15 amino acids. Germline CDR1 reads LNHDA; CDR2 reads SQIVND (reference sequence). CDR3 coding DNA: TGTGCCAGTAGTGCCGGGACAGGGGGTAACTACGAGCAGTACTTC. Protein product: CASSAGTGGNYEQYF.

The chain combines TRBV7-2 with TRBJ2-7, with 7 bases lining up with TRBD2. Germline-derived CDR1 and CDR2 are SGHTA and FQGNSA. CDR3 length equals 15 residues. The trim removed 3 bases at V and 4 bases at J, leaving 9 bases unmatched. Written as DNA, the CDR3 is TGTGCCAGCAGCTTCCCTGGGCTAGCGGTATACGAGCAGTACTTC. This sequence encodes CASSFPGLAVYEQYF.

The chain combines TRBV6-6 with TRBJ1-1; D possibly corresponds to TRBD1 (6 bases). The CDR3 has 14 amino acids. V lost 1 base to trimming and J lost 1 base, with 7 bases between them. Germline lookup yields CDR1 MNHNY and CDR2 SVGAGI (reference sequence). DNA of the CDR3: TGTGCCAGCAGTTACTACAGGGAGAACACTGAAGCTTTCTTT. Protein product: CASSYYRENTEAFF.

This rearrangement joins TRBV7-3 to TRBJ2-2; TRBD2 agrees at 9 bases. This CDR3 spans 15 amino acids. Germline CDR1 and CDR2: SGHTA and FQGTGA. V lost 4 bases to trimming and J lost 5 bases; unmatched junction nucleotides: 5. This chain's CDR3 is CASSSLAGSTGELFF. CDR3 DNA: TGTGCCAGCAGCTCCCTAGCGGGGTCGACCGGGGAGCTGTTTTTT.

This CDR3 is CASKDRDWVEETQYF. The CDR3 DNA reads as TGTGCCAGTAAGGACAGGGATTGGGTAGAGGAGACCCAGTACTTC. V and J are TRBV19 and TRBJ2-5, with 8 bases matching TRBD1. After removal of 7 bases from V and 5 bases from J, the junction contained 12 bases not matched to a gene. This CDR3 is built from 15 residues. Germline assignment: CDR1 LNHDA and CDR2 SQIVND (reference sequence).

The chain uses TRBV10-2 and TRBJ1-1; D not resolved. Per germline, CDR1 WSHSY and CDR2 SAAADI. V lost 8 bases and J 4 bases, leaving 8 bases between the germline ends. This CDR3 region has 11 residues. CDR3 in amino acids: CASLSGTEAFF. The CDR3 region has the DNA TGCGCCAGCCTTTCAGGCACTGAAGCTTTCTTT.

This chain links TRBV30 with TRBJ1-4; possible D gene TRBD1, 6 bases. Germline V lookup: CDR1 GTSNPN, CDR2 SVGIG (reference sequence). This CDR3 is built from 15 residues. The ends were cut back, 7 bases at V and 8 bases at J, with 23 bases in the middle. CDR3 protein: CASFPWGRVQEKLFF. CDR3 nucleotide sequence: TGTGCCTCCTTTCCGTGGGGGCGAGTACAAGAAAAACTGTTTTTT.

This sequence joins TRBV5-6 and TRBJ2-5; 9 positions agree with TRBD2. The DNA end favors TRBJ2-7, so the J call may be wrong. Germline V gene sequence: CDR1 SGHDT, CDR2 YYEEEE. The CDR3 runs to 15 residues. Here the CDR3 DNA reads TGTGCCAGCAGCTTGGAACTAGCGGGTGGGTCCGAGCAGTACTTC. This translates into CASSLELAGGSEQYF.

This rearrangement joins TRBV7-9 to TRBJ1-1; no clear D gene. Trimming removed 5 bases from V and 5 bases from J, with 15 bases in between. The CDR3 extends over 14 amino acids. Germline-derived CDR1 and CDR2 are SEHNR and FQNEAQ (reference sequence). The CDR3 DNA reads TGTGCCAGCAGCCCACAGTACAGAGATACTGAAGCTTTCTTT. This sequence encodes CASSPQYRDTEAFF.

The chain is built from TRBV5-4 and TRBJ2-7; 8 bases agree with TRBD2. The CDR3 is 13 amino acids. Germline values: CDR1 SGHNT, CDR2 YYREEE (reference sequence). V was clipped by 3 bases and J by 4 bases; unmatched bases: 3. CDR3 in amino acids: CASSYERGYEQYF. The DNA for the CDR3 is TGTGCCAGCAGCTATGAGCGGGGGTACGAGCAGTACTTC.